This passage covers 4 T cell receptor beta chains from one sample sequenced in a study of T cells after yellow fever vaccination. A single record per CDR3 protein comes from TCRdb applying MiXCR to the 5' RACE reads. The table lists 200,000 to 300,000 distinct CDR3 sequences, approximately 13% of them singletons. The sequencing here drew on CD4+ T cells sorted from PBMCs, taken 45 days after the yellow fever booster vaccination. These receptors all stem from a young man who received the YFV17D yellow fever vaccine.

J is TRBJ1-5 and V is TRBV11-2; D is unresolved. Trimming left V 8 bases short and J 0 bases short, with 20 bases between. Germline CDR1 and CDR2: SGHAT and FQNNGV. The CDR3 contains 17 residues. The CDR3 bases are TGTGCCAGCTCCCAAGGACTCGGGGTTTATAGCAATCAGCCCCAGCATTTT. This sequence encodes CASSQGLGVYSNQPQHF.

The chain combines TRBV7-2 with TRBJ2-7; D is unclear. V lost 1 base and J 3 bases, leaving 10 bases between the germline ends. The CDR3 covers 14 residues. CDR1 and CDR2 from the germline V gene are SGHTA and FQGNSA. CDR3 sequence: CASSLDLGNYEQYF. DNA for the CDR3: TGTGCCAGCAGCTTAGATCTAGGTAACTACGAGCAGTACTTC.

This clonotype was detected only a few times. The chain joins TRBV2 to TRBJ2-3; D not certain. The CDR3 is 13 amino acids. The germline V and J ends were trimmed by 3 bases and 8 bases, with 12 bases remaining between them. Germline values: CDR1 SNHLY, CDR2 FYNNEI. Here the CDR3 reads CASSEDLWGTQYF. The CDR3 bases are TGTGCCAGCAGTGAGGACCTCTGGGGTACGCAGTATTTT. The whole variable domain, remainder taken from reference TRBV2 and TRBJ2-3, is EPEVTQTPSHQVTQMGQEVILRCVPISNHLYFYWYRQILGQKVEFLVSFYNNEISEKSEIFDDQFSVERPDGSNFTLKIRSTKLEDSAMYFCASSEDLWGTQYFGPGTRLTVL.

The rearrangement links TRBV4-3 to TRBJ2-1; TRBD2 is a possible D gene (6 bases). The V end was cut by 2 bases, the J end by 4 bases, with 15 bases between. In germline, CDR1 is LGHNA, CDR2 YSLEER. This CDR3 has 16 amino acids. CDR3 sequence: CASSQIAGTQYNEQFF. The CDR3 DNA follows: TGCGCCAGCAGCCAAATTGCCGGGACTCAGTACAATGAGCAGTTCTTC.